A single sample gave rise to the 28 T cell receptor beta chains below, sequenced in a study of OX40 agonist ivuxolimab in advanced cancers. Libraries were prepared by immunoSEQ multiplex PCR; TCRdb keeps only in-frame clonotypes and omits some of them. This repertoire shows about 28,000 clones, 70% to 80% found once; its top ten account for approximately 10%. The sequencing here drew on CD4+ or CD8+ T cells sorted from blood, taken in a trial of the OX40 agonist ivuxolimab. These receptors all come from an adult with an advanced solid tumor such as melanoma, head and neck, liver or kidney cancer.

The chain joins TRBV5-4 to TRBJ2-7, with 7 nucleotides matching TRBD1. The length of the CDR3 is 15 residues. From germline, CDR1 is SGHNT and CDR2 YYREEE (reference sequence). Trimming at V came to 5 bases and at J to 0 bases, leaving 8 bases not matched to a gene. The CDR3: CASSPGQLNSYEQYF. For the CDR3, the DNA is TGTGCCAGCAGTCCGGGACAGCTCAACTCCTACGAGCAGTACTTC. Filled out from reference TRBV5-4 and TRBJ2-7, the complete variable domain reads ETGVTQSPTHLIKTRGQQVTLRCSSQSGHNTVSWYQQALGQGPQFIFQYYREEENGRGNFPPRFSGLQFPNYSSELNVNALELDDSALYLCASSPGQLNSYEQYFGPGTRLTVT.

V and J are TRBV6-5 and TRBJ1-1, with D tentatively TRBD1 (5 bases). Looked up from germline, CDR1 is MNHEY and CDR2 is SVGAGI. The CDR3 is made up of 14 amino acids. Here the CDR3 reads CALRGAQVNTEAFF. CDR3 DNA: TGTGCTTTGCGAGGGGCGCAGGTGAACACTGAAGCTTTCTTT.

A remark on this clone: A junction end diverges from the germline sequence, so it may reflect a read error. This chain uses TRBV19 with TRBJ2-6; D uncertain. CDR1 is LNHDA and CDR2 is SQIVND in the germline V gene (reference sequence). The CDR3 spans 15 residues. The CDR3 bases are TGTGCCAGTAGTGTAGACTCCTCTGGGGCCAACGTCCTGACTTTC. Translating it yields CASSVDSSGANVLTF.

The rearrangement links TRBV27 to TRBJ1-4; 9 bases line up with TRBD1. The CDR3 has 18 residues. V shed 6 bases and J 4 bases; nucleotides not matched to a gene: 15. Per germline, CDR1 MNHEY and CDR2 SMNVEV (reference sequence). The CDR3 region is CASSHAGTGRTLNEKLFF. CDR3 bases: TGTGCCAGCAGCCACGCGGGGACAGGGAGAACCCTTAATGAAAAACTGTTTTTT.

CDR3 amino acids: CASSSGRGDTQYF. Here the CDR3 DNA reads TGTGCCAGCAGTTCAGGCCGGGGGGATACGCAGTATTTT. The chain employs TRBV6-5 and TRBJ2-3; perhaps TRBD2 as D (6 bases). The V end was cut by 4 bases, the J end by 6 bases, with 11 bases between. The germline gives CDR1 MNHEY, CDR2 SVGAGI. The CDR3 totals 13 residues.

This clone is termed medium-sized. V gene TRBV7-6 combines with J gene TRBJ1-1; D is uncertain. The CDR3 sequence is 15 residues long. V lost 1 base, J lost 3 bases, and 12 bases lay in between. Germline-derived CDR1 and CDR2 are SGHVS and FNYEAQ. CDR3 nucleotides: TGTGCCAGCAGCTTAGTGGAGGGATGGGACACTGAAGCTTTCTTT. Encoded protein: CASSLVEGWDTEAFF.

This chain joins TRBV7-9 and TRBJ2-1; TRBD2 aligns across 7 bases. The V gene's germline CDR1 is SEHNR and CDR2 FQNEAQ (reference sequence). The CDR3 consists of 16 residues. With V trimmed by 4 bases and J by 4 bases, 10 bases remained unmatched. Here the CDR3 DNA reads TGTGCCAGCAGCTCCGAACCGGCTAGCGGATACAATGAGCAGTTCTTC. Its translation: CASSSEPASGYNEQFF. The complete variable domain, with remaining parts taken from reference TRBV7-9 and TRBJ2-1, reads DTGVSQNPRHKITKRGQNVTFRCDPISEHNRLYWYRQTLGQGPEFLTYFQNEAQLEKSRLLSDRFSAERPKGSFSTLEIQRTEQGDSAMYLCASSSEPASGYNEQFFGPGTRLTVL.

The chain employs TRBV5-6 and TRBJ1-2; D might be TRBD1 (5 bases). Germline V lookup: CDR1 SGHDT, CDR2 YYEEEE. The CDR3 loop spans 14 amino acids. The germline V and J ends were trimmed by 2 bases and 5 bases, with 13 bases remaining between them. CDR3 bases: TGTGCCAGCAGCTTAACGGGGGTAGGATATGGCTACACCTTC. This translates into CASSLTGVGYGYTF.

This clone was detected a few times. The chain carries TRBV4-3 and TRBJ1-6, with D uncertain. This CDR3 has 15 residues. Trimming shortened V by 2 bases and J by 0 bases, and 5 bases separated the two germline ends. Germline V CDR1 and CDR2: LGHNA, YSLEER. The CDR3 nucleotides read TGCGCCAGCAGCCAAACCAACTCCTATAATTCACCCCTCCACTTT. Translated, it gives CASSQTNSYNSPLHF.

Of note for this clone: This sample also contains other DNA sequences that code for the same CDR3. The chain joins TRBV9 to TRBJ1-1, with D perhaps matching TRBD1 (5 bases). The CDR3 sequence is 13 residues long. V was trimmed by 5 bases and J by 4 bases, leaving 12 bases between them. The germline gives CDR1 SGDLS, CDR2 YYNGEE. The CDR3 loop is CASSGDGSTEAFF. The CDR3 DNA reads as TGTGCCAGCAGTGGGGACGGCTCCACTGAAGCTTTCTTT.

V usage is TRBV6-5 and J usage is TRBJ2-6; D gene ambiguous. V lost 7 bases and J 1 base, leaving 8 bases between the germline ends. The CDR3 loop spans 14 amino acids. Germline V lookup: CDR1 MNHEY, CDR2 SVGAGI. The CDR3 sequence: CASNPTSGANVLTF. CDR3 in DNA: TGTGCCAGCAACCCCACGTCTGGGGCCAACGTCCTGACTTTC.

This chain uses TRBV5-1 with TRBJ2-7; the match to TRBD1 covers 8 bases. The junction had 7 bases not matched to a gene; V was cut back by 1 base and J by 4 bases. CDR1 is SGHRS and CDR2 is YFSETQ in the germline V gene. CDR3 size: 15 residues. CDR3 DNA: TGCGCCAGCAGCTTGAGTTGGCAGGGGGCTTACGAGCAGTACTTC. Protein: CASSLSWQGAYEQYF.

The J gene is TRBJ2-1, the V gene TRBV6-5; 15 bases align to TRBD2. CDR1 and CDR2 from the germline V gene are MNHEY and SVGAGI. The junction had 2 bases not matched to a gene; V was cut back by 7 bases and J by 7 bases. CDR3 length: 14 residues. CDR3 region: CASIGLAGGNEQFF. In nucleotides, the CDR3 is TGTGCCAGCATCGGACTAGCGGGGGGGAATGAGCAGTTCTTC.

CDR3 nucleotides: TGTGCCAGCAGCTTGGGGGGGCTCACCTACGAGCAGTACTTC. Translated, it gives CASSLGGLTYEQYF. This chain links TRBV5-5 with TRBJ2-7, with D possibly matching TRBD1 (6 bases). Germline CDR1 SGHKS, CDR2 YYEKEE (reference sequence). The V and J ends lost 0 bases and 2 bases respectively, with 9 bases between them. This CDR3 is 14 amino acids long.

Of note for this clone: One junction end disagrees with the germline gene, perhaps due to a read error. The chain recombines TRBV29-1 with TRBJ2-1; 7 nucleotides line up with TRBD2. The CDR3 loop spans 15 amino acids. Germline CDR1 reads SQVTM; CDR2 reads ANQGSEA. CDR3 loop: CSVTAAAGDVNEQLF. As DNA, the CDR3 is TGCAGCGTTACCGCTGCCGCGGGGGACGTCAATGAGCAGCTCTTC.

The gene calls are TRBV5-6 and TRBJ1-2; a weak D match, TRBD1 (6 bases). Germline assignment: CDR1 SGHDT and CDR2 YYEEEE. V shed 4 bases and J shed 4 bases, with 14 bases lying between them. CDR3 length equals 14 residues. For the CDR3, the DNA is TGTGCCAGCAGCACAGGGTGGGGGGGCTATGGCTACACCTTC. Residues: CASSTGWGGYGYTF. The full variable domain, its missing parts supplied by reference TRBV5-6 and TRBJ1-2, is DAGVTQSPTHLIKTRGQQVTLRCSPKSGHDTVSWYQQALGQGPQFIFQYYEEEERQRGNFPDRFSGHQFPNYSSELNVNALLLGDSALYLCASSTGWGGYGYTFGSGTRLTVV.

This chain uses TRBV7-6 with TRBJ2-1, with a weak D call TRBD1 (5 bases). Per germline, CDR1 SGHVS and CDR2 FNYEAQ. V was trimmed by 6 bases and J by 5 bases, leaving 17 bases between them. The CDR3 has 15 residues. The CDR3 nucleotides are TGTGCCAGCAGTGGAACAGGATCTCGGGACAATGAGCAGTTCTTC. This encodes CASSGTGSRDNEQFF.

This chain joins TRBV7-9 and TRBJ1-2; 7 positions match TRBD1. The CDR3 totals 14 residues. V shed 5 bases, J shed 5 bases, and the junction held 8 bases outside the gene matches. CDR1 and CDR2 (germline): SEHNR, FQNEAQ (reference sequence). The CDR3 nucleotides read TGTGCCAGCAGCCCTCCGACAGGGTTGTATGGCTACACCTTC. This gives the protein CASSPPTGLYGYTF.

The CDR3 nucleotides read TGTGCCAGCAGTTTAGTAGGGGGAGGAGAGACCCAGTACTTC. Translation: CASSLVGGGETQYF. The gene calls are TRBV27 and TRBJ2-5; possibly TRBD1 or TRBD2 for D (6 bases each). This CDR3 has 14 amino acids. Looked up from germline, CDR1 is MNHEY and CDR2 is SMNVEV (reference sequence). Trimming shortened V by 2 bases and J by 4 bases, and 11 bases separated the two germline ends.

This clone appeared once. The rearrangement joins TRBV7-9 to TRBJ2-7, with 9 bases matching TRBD1. V lost 5 bases, J lost 5 bases, and 7 bases stayed unmatched. Germline V lookup: CDR1 SEHNR, CDR2 FQNEAQ (reference sequence). The CDR3 extends over 14 amino acids. The DNA of the CDR3 is TGTGCCAGCAGCCGGACAGGGGAGAACCACGAGCAGTACTTC. Translation: CASSRTGENHEQYF. The full variable domain, in which reference TRBV7-9 and TRBJ2-7 provide the parts outside the CDR3, is DTGVSQNPRHKITKRGQNVTFRCDPISEHNRLYWYRQTLGQGPEFLTYFQNEAQLEKSRLLSDRFSAERPKGSFSTLEIQRTEQGDSAMYLCASSRTGENHEQYFGPGTRLTVT.

The chain carries TRBV5-8 and TRBJ2-3, with TRBD2 matching over 7 bases. The CDR3 has 18 residues. The V gene's germline CDR1 is SGHTS and CDR2 YDEGEE. V was clipped by 3 bases and J by 4 bases; unmatched bases: 17. In DNA form, the CDR3 reads TGTGCCAGCAGCTCGCCCGTCGCGTGGGGGGGTAGAGCAGATACGCAGTATTTT. Translation gives CASSSPVAWGGRADTQYF.

The rearrangement uses TRBV4-2 and TRBJ2-1; no clear D. Germline CDR1 and CDR2: LGHNA and YNFKEQ. Trimming removed 0 bases from V and 9 bases from J, with 6 bases in between. The CDR3 contains 12 residues. CDR3 coding DNA: TGTGCCAGCAGCCAAGAGGGTATTGAGCAGTTCTTC. Protein product: CASSQEGIEQFF.

This chain links TRBV5-4 with TRBJ1-4; D remains unclear. Looked up from germline, CDR1 is SGHNT and CDR2 is YYREEE (reference sequence). The CDR3 has 13 residues. V was trimmed by 6 bases and J by 5 bases, leaving 11 bases between them. The DNA of the CDR3 is TGTGCCAGCACCCTTCGAGGAAATGAAAAACTGTTTTTT. This gives the protein CASTLRGNEKLFF.

The chain employs TRBV7-3 and TRBJ1-1, with a weak D call TRBD1 (5 bases). Germline CDR1 and CDR2: SGHTA and FQGTGA. The V gene lost 1 base and the J gene lost 11 bases, with 17 bases spanning the gap. This CDR3 region has 14 residues. The CDR3 region is CASSLRVNRREAFF. The CDR3 DNA follows: TGTGCCAGCAGCTTAAGGGTAAACAGGAGGGAGGCTTTCTTT.

This rearrangement joins TRBV5-5 to TRBJ1-5, with 7 bases aligning to TRBD1. This CDR3 region has 15 residues. V shed 2 bases and J 5 bases; nucleotides not matched to a gene: 7. CDR1 and CDR2 (germline): SGHKS, YYEKEE (reference sequence). The CDR3 bases are TGTGCCAGCAGCTTCCGACAGGGCACAGATCAGCCCCAGCATTTT. Amino acids: CASSFRQGTDQPQHF.

The V and J genes are TRBV4-2 and TRBJ2-1; 10 nucleotides align to TRBD2. CDR1 and CDR2 from the germline V gene are LGHNA and YNFKEQ. This CDR3 contains 18 residues. Trimming took 4 bases from V and 5 from J; bases not matched to a gene: 14. CDR3 in DNA: TGTGCCAGCAGCCCCGCCGCGGCAGCGGGGGGGAGCGACAATGAGCAGTTCTTC. This encodes CASSPAAAAGGSDNEQFF.

V and J are TRBV9 and TRBJ2-5, with D possibly matching TRBD1 (6 bases). The CDR3 is 15 amino acids. The ends were cut back, 2 bases at V and 0 bases at J, with 11 bases in the middle. The germline CDR1 and CDR2 sequences are SGDLS and YYNGEE. CDR3 bases: TGTGCCAGCAGCGTTGGACAGATCTACCAAGAGACCCAGTACTTC. This gives the protein CASSVGQIYQETQYF.

This clone was found once. The chain employs TRBV19 and TRBJ2-1; 8 nucleotides line up with TRBD2. V lost 4 bases to trimming and J lost 2 bases; unmatched junction nucleotides: 4. The germline V gene encodes CDR1 LNHDA and CDR2 SQIVND (reference sequence). The CDR3 is 15 residues long. CDR3 nucleotides: TGTGCCAGTAGTAAAGCTAGCGGGCCCTACAATGAGCAGTTCTTC. It codes for CASSKASGPYNEQFF.